The 4 T cell receptor beta chains reported below all come from one sample, sequenced in a study of control samples from healthy donors and cancer patients (dated by TCRdb to the early 2020s). The library was prepared using the immunoSEQ multiplex PCR assay. TCRdb limited this immuneACCESS table to in-frame rearrangements with V and J called. A share of clones is missing; checked studies link under half to unresolved V genes, and the rest is unexplained. This sample holds approximately 170,000 clones; roughly 89% were observed only once. Roughly 1.6% of the sample is held by the ten biggest clonotypes. Sequenced material: blood. Receptors were obtained from a young woman in good health.

This clone was seen a single time. The rearrangement joins TRBV5-1 to TRBJ2-5; no firm D call. The CDR3 contains 15 residues. V lost 0 bases and J 3 bases, leaving 12 bases between the germline ends. The germline gives CDR1 SGHRS, CDR2 YFSETQ. In DNA, the CDR3 is TGCGCCAGCAGCTTGGTGGTCGGGCAGAAAGAGACCCAGTACTTC. Its protein is CASSLVVGQKETQYF.

This clone was detected only a few times. Other DNA sequences in this specimen translate into the identical CDR3. The chain employs TRBV25-1 and TRBJ2-7; 11 positions match TRBD1. J gave up 3 bases and V 7 bases, and 2 bases lay outside the gene matches. The CDR3 consists of 13 residues. The germline CDR1 and CDR2 sequences are MGHDK and SYGVNS. CDR3 coding DNA: TGTGCCAGCAAGGGACAGGGGGGCTACGAGCAGTACTTC. As protein: CASKGQGGYEQYF.

The V gene is TRBV5-1, the J gene TRBJ1-6; D perhaps matches TRBD1 (5 bases). The CDR3 runs 16 residues. V lost 1 base, J lost 4 bases, and 12 bases lay in between. Germline assignment: CDR1 SGHRS and CDR2 YFSETQ. The chain's CDR3 is CASSLTGPLYNSPLHF. In DNA form, the CDR3 reads TGCGCCAGCAGCTTGACGGGGCCCTTGTATAATTCACCCCTCCACTTT. Looking up the rest from reference TRBV5-1 and TRBJ1-6 gives the full variable domain: KAGVTQTPRYLIKTRGQQVTLSCSPISGHRSVSWYQQTPGQGLQFLFEYFSETQRNKGNFPGRFSGRQFSNSRSEMNVSTLELGDSALYLCASSLTGPLYNSPLHFGNGTRLTVT.

V usage is TRBV7-3 and J usage is TRBJ2-6; 10 bases align to TRBD2. Trimming cost V 4 bases and J 2 bases; bases outside gene matches: 2. The CDR3 consists of 16 residues. From germline, CDR1 is SGHTA and CDR2 FQGTGA. The CDR3 loop reads CASSSSGGAGANVLTF. The CDR3 DNA reads TGTGCCAGCAGCTCCAGCGGGGGGGCTGGGGCCAACGTCCTGACTTTC.